The 17 T cell receptor beta chains below come from one sample, sequenced in a study of cytomegalovirus exposure and HLA in healthy donors (dated by TCRdb to the late 2010s). The library came from the immunoSEQ multiplex PCR assay. A mixture of 60 forward primers for TCR Vbeta segments and 13 reverse primers for TCR Jbeta segments was used in the multiplex PCR. Drawn from immuneACCESS, this table holds only the in-frame rearrangements with V and J called that TCRdb kept. Clones are partly lost; checked studies trace under half to an unresolved V gene and leave the rest unexplained. Recorded for this sample are 120,000 to 150,000 clones; roughly three quarters of them occurred a single time. The ten largest clones take up 4% to 6% of the sample. The sequencing sample was made of PBMCs. These TCRs come from a woman in her 50s in good health and CMV-seronegative.

This rearrangement joins TRBV5-6 to TRBJ1-2; 7 nucleotides align to TRBD1. J was trimmed by 4 bases and V by 5 bases; bases with no gene match: 5. There are 13 residues in the CDR3. Germline CDR1 and CDR2: SGHDT and YYEEEE. In DNA, the CDR3 is TGTGCCAGCAGACCGACAGGGCCCTATGGCTACACCTTC. Translated: CASRPTGPYGYTF. Together with reference TRBV5-6 and TRBJ1-2, the CDR3 gives the full variable domain: DAGVTQSPTHLIKTRGQQVTLRCSPKSGHDTVSWYQQALGQGPQFIFQYYEEEERQRGNFPDRFSGHQFPNYSSELNVNALLLGDSALYLCASRPTGPYGYTFGSGTRLTVV.

CDR3 nucleotide sequence: TGTGCCAGCAGCGCCCAGGACTTCTTGGCGACCTATGGCTACACCTTC. Its protein product is CASSAQDFLATYGYTF. V and J are TRBV9 and TRBJ1-2, with D unresolved. The CDR3 is 16 residues long. The V gene's germline CDR1 is SGDLS and CDR2 YYNGEE. Trimming took off 3 bases at V and 4 bases at J, with 19 bases between the two ends.

The gene calls are TRBV19 and TRBJ2-7; 7 nucleotides line up with TRBD1. CDR3 length equals 16 residues. The germline gives CDR1 LNHDA, CDR2 SQIVND (reference sequence). Trimming removed 1 base from V and 6 bases from J; junction bases left unmatched: 12. The DNA for the CDR3 is TGTGCCAGTAGTATAGGCAAATACAGGGGTGCGGGCGAGCAGTACTTC. Encoded protein: CASSIGKYRGAGEQYF. Full variable domain (remainder filled in from reference TRBV19 and TRBJ2-7): DGGITQSPKYLFRKEGQNVTLSCEQNLNHDAMYWYRQDPGQGLRLIYYSQIVNDFQKGDIAEGYSVSREKKESFPLTVTSAQKNPTAFYLCASSIGKYRGAGEQYFGPGTRLTVT.

The J gene is TRBJ2-3, the V gene TRBV11-2; 8 nucleotides match TRBD1. With 4 bases clipped from V and 4 bases from J, the junction kept 4 bases outside the gene matches. This CDR3 is built from 14 residues. Germline CDR1 reads SGHAT; CDR2 reads FQNNGV. In DNA, the CDR3 is TGTGCCAGCAGCTCGTCAGGGGGCGCAGATACGCAGTATTTT. This sequence encodes CASSSSGGADTQYF.

This clone has only one observation. The chain has TRBV7-2 and TRBJ2-1; 8 nucleotides align to TRBD1. The length of the CDR3 is 14 residues. Germline V gene data show CDR1 as SGHTA and CDR2 as FQGNSA. Trimming at V came to 5 bases and at J to 8 bases, leaving 8 bases not matched to a gene. As DNA, the CDR3 is TGTGCCAGCAGCCTGGGACAGGTTGTCTATGAGCAGTTCTTC. This translates into CASSLGQVVYEQFF. Full variable domain (missing parts from reference TRBV7-2 and TRBJ2-1): GAGVSQSPSNKVTEKGKDVELRCDPISGHTALYWYRQSLGQGLEFLIYFQGNSAPDKSGLPSDRFSAERTGGSVSTLTIQRTQQEDSAVYLCASSLGQVVYEQFFGPGTRLTVL.

This rearrangement joins TRBV5-1 to TRBJ2-1; 14 bases fit TRBD2. With V trimmed by 0 bases and J by 8 bases, 7 bases remained unmatched. From germline, CDR1 is SGHRS and CDR2 YFSETQ. The CDR3 totals 17 residues. CDR3 protein: CASSLGRTSGGFDEQFF. In DNA, the CDR3 is TGCGCCAGCAGCTTGGGAAGGACTAGCGGGGGGTTTGATGAGCAGTTCTTC.

The chain joins TRBV7-3 to TRBJ2-5, with 7 bases identical to TRBD2. The CDR3 totals 16 residues. The ends lost 5 bases at V and 2 bases at J; junction bases unmatched: 11. Looked up from germline, CDR1 is SGHTA and CDR2 is FQGTGA. The CDR3 region is CASSQGGFYFQETQYF. The CDR3 nucleotides are TGTGCCAGCAGCCAGGGAGGGTTTTATTTTCAAGAGACCCAGTACTTC.

The genes are TRBV7-9 and TRBJ1-4; D gene unclear. V was shortened by 2 bases and J by 6 bases, with 13 bases between the two germline ends. Germline CDR1 and CDR2: SEHNR and FQNEAQ (reference sequence). The CDR3 loop spans 15 amino acids. The DNA for the CDR3 is TGTGCCAGCAGCTTAACGATTATGACTGATGAAAAACTGTTTTTT. Translating it yields CASSLTIMTDEKLFF. Together with reference TRBV7-9 and TRBJ1-4, the CDR3 gives the full variable domain: DTGVSQNPRHKITKRGQNVTFRCDPISEHNRLYWYRQTLGQGPEFLTYFQNEAQLEKSRLLSDRFSAERPKGSFSTLEIQRTEQGDSAMYLCASSLTIMTDEKLFFGSGTQLSVL.

This chain connects TRBV4-1 to TRBJ1-5; D not resolved. CDR1 is MGHRA and CDR2 is YSYEKL in the germline V gene. V gave up 0 bases and J gave up 3 bases, with 6 bases separating them. This CDR3 is built from 14 residues. Here the CDR3 DNA reads TGCGCCAGCAGCCAAGAACAGACCAATCAGCCCCAGCATTTT. Translation gives CASSQEQTNQPQHF.

This clone was seen just once. The genes are TRBV4-1 and TRBJ2-1; 8 nucleotides match TRBD2. J lost 6 bases, V lost 1 base, and 8 bases had no gene match. Germline-derived CDR1 and CDR2 are MGHRA and YSYEKL. The CDR3 extends over 16 amino acids. DNA for the CDR3: TGCGCCAGCAGCCAAGCCCGGGGGGGGAACTTCAATGAGCAGTTCTTC. Its protein is CASSQARGGNFNEQFF.

This chain uses TRBV29-1 with TRBJ2-7; 10 bases are shared with TRBD1. The trim removed 1 base at V and 2 bases at J, leaving 5 bases unmatched. This CDR3 is 15 amino acids long. The germline V gene encodes CDR1 SQVTM and CDR2 ANQGSEA. CDR3 bases: TGCAGCGTTGAAGTATTCGGGACAGGGGCCTACGAGCAGTACTTC. Encoded protein: CSVEVFGTGAYEQYF.

The chain uses TRBV15 and TRBJ2-7; perhaps TRBD1 as D (6 bases). Germline assignment: CDR1 LNHNV and CDR2 YYDKDF (reference sequence). Trimming removed 1 base from V and 3 bases from J, with 10 bases in between. CDR3 length: 14 amino acids. The CDR3 region has the DNA TGTGCCACCAGCAGAGGGGGGCCCATCTACGAGCAGTACTTC. Encoded protein: CATSRGGPIYEQYF.

The rearrangement uses TRBV4-1 and TRBJ2-1; D is possibly TRBD1 (5 bases). The germline V gene has CDR1 MGHRA and CDR2 YSYEKL. The germline V and J ends were trimmed by 0 bases and 8 bases, with 14 bases remaining between them. This CDR3 has 15 amino acids. The CDR3 loop reads CASSQEEWTIHEQFF. The CDR3 DNA follows: TGCGCCAGCAGCCAAGAAGAGTGGACAATCCATGAGCAGTTCTTC.

The CDR3 sequence is CASSIPGRGANVLTF. In nucleotides, the CDR3 is TGTGCCAGTAGTATTCCAGGGCGTGGGGCCAACGTCCTGACTTTC. The chain uses TRBV19 and TRBJ2-6, with D tentatively TRBD1 (5 bases). The V end lost 3 bases, the J end lost 3 bases, and 9 bases lay between the germline ends. The CDR3 is made up of 15 amino acids. Germline V gives CDR1 LNHDA, CDR2 SQIVND (reference sequence).

The chain links TRBV4-2 to TRBJ2-4, with 9 bases lining up with TRBD2. CDR3 length: 17 amino acids. With 0 bases clipped from V and 7 bases from J, the junction kept 10 bases outside the gene matches. CDR1 LGHNA and CDR2 YNFKEQ come from the germline V gene. The CDR3: CASSQETGGGAANIQYF. DNA for the CDR3: TGTGCCAGCAGCCAAGAAACGGGCGGGGGGGCCGCCAACATTCAGTACTTC.

V is TRBV5-1 and J is TRBJ1-1, with unresolved D. The germline V gene has CDR1 SGHRS and CDR2 YFSETQ. This CDR3 spans 13 amino acids. Trimming removed 4 bases at V and 7 bases at J, with 14 bases between. The CDR3 nucleotides are TGCGCCAGCAGCATTGAGGGTCTTTATGAAGCTTTCTTT. It translates to CASSIEGLYEAFF.

The chain uses TRBV7-3 and TRBJ2-5; D is possibly TRBD2 (5 bases). Germline V gene sequence: CDR1 SGHTA, CDR2 FQGTGA. V lost 5 bases, J lost 2 bases, and 9 bases lay in between. The CDR3 has 13 amino acids. CDR3 loop: CASSRDPQETQYF. The CDR3 DNA reads TGTGCCAGCAGCCGGGATCCGCAAGAGACCCAGTACTTC.